A selection of T cell receptor beta chains follows, all from one sample in a study of T cells in Graves' hyperthyroidism and ophthalmopathy. TCRdb analysed the multiplex PCR reads with MiXCR anew, one entry per CDR3 protein. The sample contains about 560,000 distinct CDR3 sequences, roughly 17% of which appear only once. The sample was blood. The receptors shown here come from a woman aged 18-29 years with Graves' hyperthyroidism. Each CDR3 is given with its conserved first and last residue. The order of the fields is D gene, V gene, clone size, J gene, CDR3 protein, CDR3 DNA. The D gene is left open where the match is weak. Expanded clones get a size class; other rows say once, few or many, or leave the size out.

TRBD2	TRBV6-1	few	TRBJ2-1	CASSSTLAGTNNEQFF	TGTGCCAGCAGCTCGACACTAGCGGGGACGAACAATGAGCAGTTCTTC
TRBD2	TRBV28	many	TRBJ2-1	CASSLDSGRYNEQFF	TGTGCCAGCAGTTTGGACAGCGGGAGGTACAATGAGCAGTTCTTC
NA	TRBV3-1	many	TRBJ1-5	CASSQEVNEPQHF	TGTGCCAGCAGCCAAGAGGTGAACGAGCCCCAGCATTTT
NA	TRBV5-4	NA	TRBJ1-6	CASSLEWTEDSPLHF	TGTGCCAGCAGCTTGGAATGGACAGAGGATTCACCCCTCCACTTT
NA	TRBV14	NA	TRBJ1-2	CASSQVTGRPYGYTF	TGTGCCAGCAGCCAAGTGACAGGAAGGCCGTATGGCTACACCTTC
NA	TRBV30	few	TRBJ2-7	CALKQSLGQYF	TGTGCCCTTAAACAATCCCTGGGGCAGTACTTC
TRBD2	TRBV20-1	few	TRBJ2-5	CSAREAGEPLRAQYF	TGCAGTGCTAGAGAGGCGGGAGAGCCCCTTCGGGCCCAGTACTTC
NA	TRBV7-9	many	TRBJ1-1	CASSLARWGNTEAFF	TGTGCCAGCAGCTTAGCGAGATGGGGGAACACTGAAGCTTTCTTT
TRBD2	TRBV18	NA	TRBJ2-7	CASSPIASGRANYEQYF	TGTGCCAGCTCACCAATCGCTAGCGGGAGGGCCAATTACGAGCAGTACTTC
NA	TRBV28	many	TRBJ2-1	CASSDWGTYNEQFF	TGTGCCAGCAGTGACTGGGGAACCTACAATGAGCAGTTCTTC